Listed below are T cell receptor beta chains from one sample, sequenced in a study of tumor-infiltrating lymphocytes in primary liver carcinoma. Each CDR3 protein gets one entry after TCRdb re-called the multiplex PCR reads with MiXCR. The sample consists of 310,000 or so distinct CDR3 sequences, 65% of them appearing once. The sequenced sample consisted of peripheral blood. These TCRs come from a man in his forties or fifties with primary liver carcinoma and hepatitis B virus infection. CDR3s leave out the opening cysteine and the closing phenylalanine or tryptophan. Fields, in order: CDR3 protein, V gene, J gene.

cdr3_aa: AWSPPGYNEQF
v_call: TRBV30
j_call: TRBJ2-1

cdr3_aa: VTRSPSGTYEQY
v_call: TRBV10-3
j_call: TRBJ2-7

cdr3_aa: ASSYSGELGEQY
v_call: TRBV6-5
j_call: TRBJ2-7

cdr3_aa: AGSVRDESYYEQY
v_call: TRBV11-2
j_call: TRBJ2-7

cdr3_aa: ASSLEARLAVLPHYEQY
v_call: TRBV11-2
j_call: TRBJ2-7

cdr3_aa: VSSLESGSSIQY
v_call: TRBV11-2
j_call: TRBJ2-5

cdr3_aa: ASSWRGPQH
v_call: TRBV28
j_call: TRBJ1-5

cdr3_aa: TSGSGTSGSTGELF
v_call: TRBV11-3
j_call: TRBJ2-2

cdr3_aa: ASSQAAINGYGYT
v_call: TRBV5-5
j_call: TRBJ1-2

cdr3_aa: ASSRSAGVDGYT
v_call: TRBV5-6
j_call: TRBJ1-2

cdr3_aa: ASSPEWARGDTKY
v_call: TRBV11-2
j_call: TRBJ2-3

cdr3_aa: ASRAGGSGETQY
v_call: TRBV6-2/TRBV6-3
j_call: TRBJ2-5

cdr3_aa: ASGPPGQGIHKQF
v_call: TRBV12-5
j_call: TRBJ2-1

cdr3_aa: DSSLVLGGTYNSPLH
v_call: TRBV12-3/TRBV12-4
j_call: TRBJ1-6

cdr3_aa: ASSYSETAQF
v_call: TRBV6-2/TRBV6-3
j_call: TRBJ2-1

cdr3_aa: SVEVQRYEQY
v_call: TRBV29-1
j_call: TRBJ2-7

cdr3_aa: ESSPRRTDTQY
v_call: TRBV11-2
j_call: TRBJ2-3

cdr3_aa: TSRLNDRGAGEMS
v_call: TRBV11-2
j_call: TRBJ2-2

cdr3_aa: ASSSQGLAGYNEQY
v_call: TRBV11-2
j_call: TRBJ2-7

cdr3_aa: ASSFDDGRYEQY
v_call: TRBV12-3/TRBV12-4
j_call: TRBJ2-7

cdr3_aa: TNSLPGQNYGYT
v_call: TRBV11-2
j_call: TRBJ1-2

cdr3_aa: IISAVGTENQPQH
v_call: TRBV10-3
j_call: TRBJ1-5

cdr3_aa: ASSSQPDYEQY
v_call: TRBV5-1
j_call: TRBJ2-7

cdr3_aa: ASSDGQDTGGLF
v_call: TRBV10-1
j_call: TRBJ2-2

cdr3_aa: ASTNRVDTQY
v_call: TRBV11-2
j_call: TRBJ2-3

cdr3_aa: SVYRESGYEQY
v_call: TRBV29-1
j_call: TRBJ2-7

cdr3_aa: AGSLATGTEQY
v_call: TRBV11-3
j_call: TRBJ2-7

cdr3_aa: ASSYSRQTYEQY
v_call: TRBV6-5
j_call: TRBJ2-7

cdr3_aa: ASSLELAGYNGQF
v_call: TRBV11-2
j_call: TRBJ2-1

cdr3_aa: ASSFDRGPDTQY
v_call: TRBV7-9
j_call: TRBJ2-3

cdr3_aa: ASTRPGTSGNEQF
v_call: TRBV5-1
j_call: TRBJ2-1

cdr3_aa: ASSQGRDRTTYEQY
v_call: TRBV4-3
j_call: TRBJ2-7

cdr3_aa: ASSFMISGANVLT
v_call: TRBV6-2/TRBV6-3
j_call: TRBJ2-6

cdr3_aa: ASSYYRTSGRGISSYNEQF
v_call: TRBV6-2/TRBV6-3
j_call: TRBJ2-1

cdr3_aa: AGIESGGSQLH
v_call: TRBV6-5
j_call: TRBJ1-6

cdr3_aa: ASNRGIGTDTQY
v_call: TRBV11-2
j_call: TRBJ2-3

cdr3_aa: SIEGVTGGRNIQY
v_call: TRBV29-1
j_call: TRBJ2-4

cdr3_aa: PSSKGAGQGGPPNTEAF
v_call: TRBV21-1
j_call: TRBJ1-1

cdr3_aa: ASSPDDTRGSYNEQL
v_call: TRBV11-2
j_call: TRBJ2-1

cdr3_aa: ASSYSVHGISGGSFFSYGQF
v_call: TRBV6-2/TRBV6-3
j_call: TRBJ2-1